This T cell receptor (beta chain) derives from a study of OX40 agonist ivuxolimab in advanced cancers. Data came from immunoSEQ multiplex PCR; TCRdb stores just in-frame clones and leaves some out. Of 50,000 to 70,000 clones in the sample, approximately 87% are singletons; the top ten hold about 3.1%. The V gene's germline CDR1 is LNHDA and CDR2 SQIVND (reference sequence). The CDR3 is made up of 13 amino acids. V was clipped by 8 bases and J by 5 bases; unmatched bases: 7. This clonotype originated in an adult with an advanced solid tumor such as melanoma, head and neck, liver or kidney cancer. The gene calls are TRBV19 and TRBJ1-2, with 8 bases matching TRBD1. Sequencing used CD4+ or CD8+ T cells sorted from blood, obtained in a trial of the OX40 agonist ivuxolimab. The CDR3 is CASSDRVGYGYTF. CDR3 DNA sequence: TGTGCCAGTTCGGACAGGGTGGGTTATGGCTACACCTTC.